This T cell receptor (beta chain) was sequenced in a study of cytomegalovirus exposure and HLA in healthy donors. It was healthy bone marrow donors who served as donors. About this clone itself: Its specificity is unknown.

The CDR3 has 15 residues. V lost 7 bases and J 5 bases, leaving 17 bases between the germline ends. Germline CDR1 KGHSH, CDR2 LQKENI. PCR primers comprised 60 Vbeta and 13 Jbeta primers. TCRdb's copy holds only in-frame clones and misses some; the assay was immunoSEQ multiplex PCR. The data contain about 200,000 clones, around four fifths of them singletons. Study-wide results and caveats: The study put 150 to 200 TCR beta chains on its list as cytomegalovirus-associated.

Sequencing used PBMCs. The clonotype comes from a male donor in good health and CMV-seronegative. This sequence joins TRBV18 and TRBJ2-2, with TRBD2 as a possible D gene (6 bases). The CDR3 sequence: CASFRGGGDTGELFF. CDR3 DNA: TGTGCCAGCTTTCGCGGCGGAGGGGATACCGGGGAGCTGTTTTTT.